These 19 T cell receptor beta chains share one sample of origin, sequenced in a study of blood T cell repertoires in COVID-19. The assay was immunoSEQ multiplex PCR, and TCRdb's table has in-frame clones only and misses some. The sample includes some 200,000 clones, 92% of them seen just once. The specimen sequenced was peripheral blood. These receptors all stem from a man younger than 40 with acute or convalescent COVID-19.

This clone was seen just once. V and J are TRBV28 and TRBJ2-5, with D hard to call. V was clipped by 4 bases and J by 4 bases, with 10 bases between them. Per germline, CDR1 MDHEN and CDR2 SYDVKM. CDR3 length: 13 amino acids. The CDR3 DNA reads as TGTGCCAGCAGTTCCCCCCGGTCAGAGACCCAGTACTTC. It codes for CASSSPRSETQYF.

The chain uses TRBV11-2 and TRBJ1-6; 10 positions match TRBD1. Germline CDR1 is SGHAT and CDR2 is FQNNGV. This CDR3 has 15 amino acids. Trimming took 5 bases from V and 7 from J; bases not matched to a gene: 5. Here the CDR3 reads CASSTGQGRNSPLHF. In nucleotides, the CDR3 is TGTGCCAGCAGCACGGGACAGGGGAGGAATTCACCCCTCCACTTT.

The chain links TRBV7-2 to TRBJ2-7; 14 bases fit TRBD2. The CDR3 covers 16 residues. Trimming cost V 5 bases and J 4 bases; bases outside gene matches: 7. Germline CDR1 is SGHTA and CDR2 is FQGNSA. The CDR3 DNA reads TGTGCCAGCAGCCCTGGGACTAGCGGGAGTAGTTACGAGCAGTACTTC. Translating gives CASSPGTSGSSYEQYF.

This clone was observed once. The chain couples TRBV19 to TRBJ1-5, with D unclear. There are 15 residues in the CDR3. V shed 4 bases and J shed 0 bases, with 10 bases lying between them. Germline values: CDR1 LNHDA, CDR2 SQIVND (reference sequence). CDR3 sequence reads: CASSTTHYSNQPQHF. In nucleotides, the CDR3 is TGTGCCAGTAGTACGACACATTATAGCAATCAGCCCCAGCATTTT. The complete variable domain, with remaining parts taken from reference TRBV19 and TRBJ1-5, reads DGGITQSPKYLFRKEGQNVTLSCEQNLNHDAMYWYRQDPGQGLRLIYYSQIVNDFQKGDIAEGYSVSREKKESFPLTVTSAQKNPTAFYLCASSTTHYSNQPQHFGDGTRLSIL.

The chain uses TRBV28 and TRBJ2-7; D is unclear. This CDR3 spans 14 amino acids. Per the germline V gene, CDR1 is MDHEN and CDR2 is SYDVKM. Trimming stripped 3 bases from V and 7 bases from J, with 16 bases between. The CDR3 region is CASSLRSSRLEQYF. Here the CDR3 DNA reads TGTGCCAGCAGTTTGCGTTCGAGCAGGTTAGAGCAGTACTTC.

J is TRBJ1-2 and V is TRBV19; weak D call: TRBD1 (6 bases). Germline values: CDR1 LNHDA, CDR2 SQIVND (reference sequence). CDR3 length: 13 amino acids. The V and J ends lost 8 bases and 8 bases respectively, with 18 bases between them. The CDR3 loop is CASEKEGGEGYTF. CDR3 DNA sequence: TGTGCCAGTGAGAAAGAAGGGGGAGAAGGCTACACCTTC.

The rearrangement joins TRBV15 to TRBJ1-2, with 8 bases identical to TRBD1. The J segment lost 6 bases and the V segment lost 2 bases, leaving 8 bases of the junction unmatched. CDR3 length equals 15 residues. Germline values: CDR1 LNHNV, CDR2 YYDKDF (reference sequence). CDR3 coding DNA: TGTGCCACCAGCAGACGGACAGGGTCAGATGATGGCTACACCTTC. This codes for CATSRRTGSDDGYTF. Full variable domain (outside the CDR3, taken from reference TRBV15 and TRBJ1-2): DAMVIQNPRYQVTQFGKPVTLSCSQTLNHNVMYWYQQKSSQAPKLLFHYYDKDFNNEADTPDNFQSRRPNTSFCFLDIRSPGLGDTAMYLCATSRRTGSDDGYTFGSGTRLTVV.

The chain has TRBV28 and TRBJ1-5; D not certain. Germline CDR1 reads MDHEN; CDR2 reads SYDVKM. This CDR3 is built from 14 residues. The V end was cut by 4 bases, the J end by 4 bases, with 11 bases between. CDR3 DNA: TGTGCCAGCAGTTCCCCGGGATTAAATCAGCCCCAGCATTTT. As protein: CASSSPGLNQPQHF.

The chain links TRBV7-9 to TRBJ2-3; 10 bases are shared with TRBD1. V gave up 2 bases and J gave up 6 bases; unmatched junction bases: 5. From germline, CDR1 is SEHNR and CDR2 FQNEAQ (reference sequence). CDR3 size: 15 residues. The CDR3 region has the DNA TGTGCCAGCAGCTTAAGGAAGGGACAGGGGGATACGCAGTATTTT. Residues: CASSLRKGQGDTQYF.

As to this clone: Mismatch with germline at one junction end may stem from a read error. The V gene is TRBV6-6, the J gene TRBJ1-1; 9 bases agree with TRBD1. Germline-derived CDR1 and CDR2 are MNHNY and SVGAGI (reference sequence). CDR3 length equals 17 residues. The CDR3 spells CASSYYTGTGFFTEAFF. In DNA form, the CDR3 reads TGTGCCAGCAGCTACTACACCGGGACAGGGTTTTTCACTGAAGCTTTCTTT.

This clone was picked up a small number of times. The rearrangement links TRBV28 to TRBJ1-2; D possibly corresponds to TRBD1 (5 bases). Germline CDR1 and CDR2: MDHEN and SYDVKM. The CDR3 has 16 amino acids. V was cut by 7 bases and J by 5 bases, with 23 bases left in between. As DNA, the CDR3 is TGTGCCAGCACCTACCTATCCGGTACTGGGGCGTATGGCTACACCTTC. This translates into CASTYLSGTGAYGYTF.

The genes are TRBV6-6 and TRBJ2-7; D not resolved. V was trimmed by 4 bases and J by 2 bases, leaving 9 bases between them. This CDR3 spans 13 amino acids. Germline assignment: CDR1 MNHNY and CDR2 SVGAGI (reference sequence). The CDR3 nucleotides are TGTGCCAGCAGTTCCGTCAGAACCTACGAGCAGTACTTC. This codes for CASSSVRTYEQYF.

The chain recombines TRBV6-5 with TRBJ1-1; TRBD1 matches at 10 bases. Germline V gene sequence: CDR1 MNHEY, CDR2 SVGAGI. The J segment lost 1 base and the V segment lost 7 bases, leaving 6 bases of the junction unmatched. The CDR3 runs 15 residues. Here the CDR3 reads CASTRQGAGNTEAFF. CDR3 sequence (DNA): TGTGCCAGCACTAGACAGGGGGCAGGGAACACTGAAGCTTTCTTT.

CDR3 in DNA: TGTGCCAGCAGGAAGGGACAGCGCCCTAATGAAAAACTGTTTTTT. It specifies CASRKGQRPNEKLFF. The V gene is TRBV2, the J gene TRBJ1-4; TRBD1 agrees at 7 bases. The germline V gene encodes CDR1 SNHLY and CDR2 FYNNEI. J gave up 3 bases and V 6 bases, and 7 bases lay outside the gene matches. CDR3 length equals 15 residues.

This chain uses TRBV30 with TRBJ2-7; 14 nucleotides align to TRBD2. V was clipped by 8 bases and J by 8 bases; unmatched bases: 5. Germline CDR1 GTSNPN, CDR2 SVGIG (reference sequence). CDR3 size: 12 residues. The CDR3, as DNA: TGTGCCGGGACTAGCGGGGGAATTCAGCAGTACTTC. Translation: CAGTSGGIQQYF.

The gene calls are TRBV10-3 and TRBJ2-7; D ambiguous. Germline V gene sequence: CDR1 ENHRY, CDR2 SYGVKD. The CDR3 covers 15 residues. V shed 4 bases and J shed 2 bases, with 15 bases lying between them. The DNA for the CDR3 is TGTGCCATCAGTGTTGGTGCGCGTTCAACCTACGAGCAGTACTTC. Protein: CAISVGARSTYEQYF.

This clone was observed a handful of times. This rearrangement joins TRBV18 to TRBJ1-2; TRBD1 might be the D (5 bases). Germline-derived CDR1 and CDR2 are KGHSH and LQKENI. Between the trimmed V and J ends, which lost 5 bases and 2 bases, there was a span of 9 bases. There are 13 residues in the CDR3. This chain's CDR3 is CASSSNRNYGYTF. The CDR3 DNA reads TGTGCCAGCTCAAGTAACAGGAACTATGGCTACACCTTC.

The chain uses TRBV5-1 and TRBJ1-4; 9 bases are a match to TRBD1. J lost 12 bases, V lost 1 base, and 13 bases had no gene match. This CDR3 spans 16 amino acids. Per germline, CDR1 SGHRS and CDR2 YFSETQ. CDR3 nucleotides: TGCGCCAGCAGCTTGTCAACCGGGACAGGGACCCGCCAACTGTTTTTT. Protein product: CASSLSTGTGTRQLFF.

The V gene is TRBV11-2, the J gene TRBJ1-1; D is unclear. Trimming cost V 1 base and J 4 bases, with 19 bases left between them. The germline V gene has CDR1 SGHAT and CDR2 FQNNGV. The CDR3 loop spans 17 amino acids. CDR3 nucleotides: TGTGCCAGCAGCTTAGGTCCCCGGGAGGTAGCGGGCACTGAAGCTTTCTTT. Protein product: CASSLGPREVAGTEAFF.